A selection of T cell receptor beta chains follows, all from one sample in a study of blood T cell repertoires in COVID-19. Assay used: immunoSEQ multiplex PCR; TCRdb lists only in-frame clones, some missing. This sample yields 52,000 or so clones, of which around four fifths are seen a single time; over 2% belongs to the top ten. Sequenced: peripheral blood. The receptors originated from a man aged 45 to 65 with acute or convalescent COVID-19. The CDR3 runs from the conserved cysteine through the conserved F or W. D genes are given only for firm matches. Only some rows state a clone size, as once, few, many or a class for expanded clones.

V gene: TRBV5-5; J gene: TRBJ1-5; clone size: few; D gene: NA; CDR3 protein: CASSLDRYSNQPQHF; CDR3 DNA: TGTGCCAGCAGCCTGGACAGATATAGCAATCAGCCCCAGCATTTT
V gene: TRBV27; J gene: TRBJ1-5; clone size: NA; D gene: NA; CDR3 protein: CASSDYPGQPQHF; CDR3 DNA: TGTGCCAGCTCAGATTACCCGGGTCAGCCCCAGCATTTT
V gene: TRBV7-8; J gene: TRBJ2-7; clone size: NA; D gene: TRBD2; CDR3 protein: CASSLTSGITYEQYF; CDR3 DNA: TGTGCCAGCAGCTTAACTAGCGGGATTACCTACGAGCAGTACTTC
V gene: TRBV3-1/TRBV3-2; J gene: TRBJ2-7; clone size: NA; D gene: TRBD2; CDR3 protein: CASSRSVITSGGAYEQYF; CDR3 DNA: TGTGCCAGCAGCCGCAGCGTTATCACTAGCGGGGGGGCCTACGAGCAGTACTTC
V gene: TRBV18; J gene: TRBJ2-1; clone size: NA; D gene: TRBD1; CDR3 protein: CASSPRDREYNEQFF; CDR3 DNA: TGTGCCAGCTCACCACGGGACAGAGAGTACAATGAGCAGTTCTTC
V gene: TRBV5-6; J gene: TRBJ2-6; clone size: NA; D gene: TRBD1; CDR3 protein: CASTDRGGANVLTF; CDR3 DNA: TGTGCCAGCACCGACAGGGGTGGGGCCAACGTCCTGACTTTC
V gene: TRBV5-1; J gene: TRBJ1-6; clone size: few; D gene: TRBD1; CDR3 protein: CASRQGVSSNGSPLHF; CDR3 DNA: TGCGCCAGTCGACAGGGGGTCTCTTCAAACGGTTCACCCCTCCACTTT
V gene: TRBV20-1; J gene: TRBJ2-7; clone size: NA; D gene: TRBD2; CDR3 protein: CSASLAGETYEQYF; CDR3 DNA: TGCAGTGCTAGTCTAGCGGGAGAAACCTACGAGCAGTACTTC
V gene: TRBV18; J gene: TRBJ1-2; clone size: NA; D gene: NA; CDR3 protein: CASSPNRDGYTF; CDR3 DNA: TGTGCCAGCTCACCAAACAGGGATGGCTACACCTTC
V gene: TRBV6-2/TRBV6-3; J gene: TRBJ1-6; clone size: NA; D gene: NA; CDR3 protein: CASSDGSPLHF; CDR3 DNA: TGTGCCAGCAGCGATGGCTCACCCCTCCACTTT
V gene: TRBV9; J gene: TRBJ2-1; clone size: NA; D gene: TRBD2; CDR3 protein: CASSPSSGGPLRGEQFF; CDR3 DNA: TGTGCCAGCAGCCCGTCTAGCGGGGGTCCTCTAAGGGGTGAGCAGTTCTTC
V gene: TRBV29-1; J gene: TRBJ1-1; clone size: NA; D gene: TRBD1; CDR3 protein: CSVQGQAGTEAFF; CDR3 DNA: TGCAGCGTGCAAGGACAGGCCGGCACTGAAGCTTTCTTT
V gene: TRBV7-9; J gene: TRBJ1-1; clone size: NA; D gene: NA; CDR3 protein: CASSFDSYLEAFF; CDR3 DNA: TGTGCCAGCAGCTTTGACAGCTACCTTGAAGCTTTCTTT
V gene: TRBV30; J gene: TRBJ1-2; clone size: NA; D gene: TRBD1; CDR3 protein: CAFKLQGPYGYTF; CDR3 DNA: TGTGCCTTCAAATTACAGGGGCCCTATGGCTACACCTTC
V gene: TRBV19; J gene: TRBJ2-3; clone size: NA; D gene: TRBD2; CDR3 protein: CASSIVAGTSGENTQYF; CDR3 DNA: TGTGCCAGTAGTATAGTCGCGGGGACTAGCGGGGAAAATACGCAGTATTTT
V gene: TRBV5-4; J gene: TRBJ1-1; clone size: NA; D gene: TRBD1; CDR3 protein: CASSLEGAMNTEAFF; CDR3 DNA: TGTGCCAGCAGCTTAGAGGGGGCAATGAACACTGAAGCTTTCTTT